The 3 T cell receptor beta chains listed next were all sequenced from one sample in a study of blood T cell repertoires in COVID-19. Produced via immunoSEQ multiplex PCR; TCRdb's table is partial and in-frame only. The sample lists around 11,000 clones; about 85% were seen once. Material for sequencing was peripheral blood. The receptors originated from a young man with active or convalescent COVID-19.

The J gene is TRBJ1-5, the V gene TRBV4-1, with D unresolved. Germline V gives CDR1 MGHRA, CDR2 YSYEKL. The length of the CDR3 is 13 residues. The V end was cut by 0 bases, the J end by 10 bases, with 10 bases between. The CDR3 reads CASSQELSSPQHF. CDR3 coding DNA: TGCGCCAGCAGCCAAGAGTTGTCGAGCCCCCAGCATTTT.

V usage is TRBV3-1 (or the pseudogene TRBV3-2) and J usage is TRBJ2-3; TRBD1 matches at 7 bases. V dropped 3 bases and J dropped 6; count of bases not matched to a gene: 9. CDR3 length: 15 amino acids. Germline CDR1 is LGHDT and CDR2 is YNNKEL (reference sequence). In DNA, the CDR3 is TGTGCCAGCAGCCACGGACAGGCCAGGGGGGATACGCAGTATTTT. It encodes CASSHGQARGDTQYF.

This rearrangement joins TRBV19 to TRBJ1-4; TRBD1 aligns across 9 bases. Losses at the gene ends were 5 bases for V and 6 bases for J; bases not matched to a gene: 4. The germline V gene has CDR1 LNHDA and CDR2 SQIVND (reference sequence). CDR3 length: 14 amino acids. The chain's CDR3 is CASSFTGGYEKLFF. The CDR3 bases are TGTGCCAGTAGTTTCACAGGGGGCTATGAAAAACTGTTTTTT.